This T cell receptor (beta chain) originates from a study of cytomegalovirus exposure and HLA in healthy donors. The CDR3 length is 17 residues. With V trimmed by 9 bases and J by 0 bases, 14 bases remained unmatched. From germline, CDR1 is SNHLY and CDR2 FYNNEI. PCR amplification relied on 60 Vbeta primers (plus 13 Jbeta primers). Data came from immunoSEQ multiplex PCR; TCRdb stores just in-frame clones and leaves some out. This sample has around 150,000 clones, with 75% to 80% found just once. What was sequenced was PBMCs. The sequence came from a woman aged 30 to 39 in good health and CMV-seronegative. The J gene is TRBJ2-7, the V gene TRBV2; 10 bases agree with TRBD1. CDR3 coding DNA: TGTGCCAGTACTTGGCTCGGGACAGGGGCCAGCTCCTACGAGCAGTACTTC. Its translation is CASTWLGTGASSYEQYF.